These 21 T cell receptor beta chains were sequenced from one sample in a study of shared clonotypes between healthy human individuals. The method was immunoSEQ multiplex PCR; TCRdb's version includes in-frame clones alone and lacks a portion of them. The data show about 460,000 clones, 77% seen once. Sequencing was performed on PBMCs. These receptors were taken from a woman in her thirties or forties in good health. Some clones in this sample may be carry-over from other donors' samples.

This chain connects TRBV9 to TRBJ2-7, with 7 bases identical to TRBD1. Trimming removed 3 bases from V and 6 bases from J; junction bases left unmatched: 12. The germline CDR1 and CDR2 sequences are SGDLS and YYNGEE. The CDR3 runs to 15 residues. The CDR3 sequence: CASSAGWTGQSEQYF. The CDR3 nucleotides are TGTGCCAGCAGCGCAGGCTGGACAGGCCAGTCCGAGCAGTACTTC.

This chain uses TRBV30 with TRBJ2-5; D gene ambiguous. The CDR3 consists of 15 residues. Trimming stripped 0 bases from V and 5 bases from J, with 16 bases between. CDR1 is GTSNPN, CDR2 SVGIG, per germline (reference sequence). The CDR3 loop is CAWSVRPILGETQYF. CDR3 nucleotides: TGTGCCTGGAGTGTACGGCCGATCTTGGGGGAGACCCAGTACTTC.

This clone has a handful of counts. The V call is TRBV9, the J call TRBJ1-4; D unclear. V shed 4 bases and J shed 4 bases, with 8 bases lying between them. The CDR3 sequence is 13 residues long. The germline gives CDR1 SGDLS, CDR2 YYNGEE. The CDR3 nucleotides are TGTGCCAGCAGCACCTGGGATAATGAAAAACTGTTTTTT. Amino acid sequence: CASSTWDNEKLFF.

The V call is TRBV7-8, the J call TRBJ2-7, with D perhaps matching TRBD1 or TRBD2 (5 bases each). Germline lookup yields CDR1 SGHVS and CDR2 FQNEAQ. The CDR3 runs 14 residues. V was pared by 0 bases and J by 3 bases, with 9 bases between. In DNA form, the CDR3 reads TGTGCCAGCAGCTTAGCAGGGGAGAACTACGAGCAGTACTTC. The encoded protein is CASSLAGENYEQYF.

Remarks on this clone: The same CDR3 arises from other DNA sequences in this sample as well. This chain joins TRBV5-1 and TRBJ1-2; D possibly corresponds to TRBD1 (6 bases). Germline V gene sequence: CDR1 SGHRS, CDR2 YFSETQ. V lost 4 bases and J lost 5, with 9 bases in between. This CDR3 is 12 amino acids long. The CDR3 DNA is TGCGCCAGCAGCCTGGACAGTTATGGCTACACCTTC. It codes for CASSLDSYGYTF.

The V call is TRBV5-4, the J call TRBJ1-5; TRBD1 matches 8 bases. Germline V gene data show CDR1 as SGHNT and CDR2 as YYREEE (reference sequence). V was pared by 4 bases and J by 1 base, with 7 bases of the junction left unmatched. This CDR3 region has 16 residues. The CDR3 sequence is CASSLTGGGSNQPQHF. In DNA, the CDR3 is TGTGCCAGCAGCCTTACAGGGGGAGGGAGCAATCAGCCCCAGCATTTT.

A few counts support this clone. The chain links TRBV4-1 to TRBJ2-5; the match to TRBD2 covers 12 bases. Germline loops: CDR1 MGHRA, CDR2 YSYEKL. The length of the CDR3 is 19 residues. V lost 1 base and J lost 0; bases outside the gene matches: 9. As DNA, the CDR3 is TGCGCCAGCAGCCAAGCGAGGGCCGGGACTAGCGGGTACCAAGAGACCCAGTACTTC. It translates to CASSQARAGTSGYQETQYF.

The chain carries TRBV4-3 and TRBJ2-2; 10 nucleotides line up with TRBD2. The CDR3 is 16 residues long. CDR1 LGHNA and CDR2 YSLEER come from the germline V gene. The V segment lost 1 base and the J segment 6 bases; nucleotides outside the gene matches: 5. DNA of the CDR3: TGCGCCAGCAGCCAAGCAGCGGGAGGGCCCGCCGGGGAGCTGTTTTTT. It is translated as CASSQAAGGPAGELFF.

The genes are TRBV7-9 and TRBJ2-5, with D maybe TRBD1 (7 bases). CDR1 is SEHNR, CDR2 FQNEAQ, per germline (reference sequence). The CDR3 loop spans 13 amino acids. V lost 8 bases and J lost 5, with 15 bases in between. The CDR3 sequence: CASLRGAGETQYF. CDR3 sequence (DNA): TGTGCCAGCCTCAGGGGGGCCGGGGAGACCCAGTACTTC.

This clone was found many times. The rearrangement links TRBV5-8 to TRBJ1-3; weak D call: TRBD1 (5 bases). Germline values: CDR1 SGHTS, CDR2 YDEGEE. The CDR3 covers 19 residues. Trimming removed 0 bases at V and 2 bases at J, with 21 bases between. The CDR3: CASSLGPSALGRAGNTIYF. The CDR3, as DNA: TGTGCCAGCAGCTTGGGCCCCTCGGCCTTGGGGCGAGCTGGAAACACCATATATTTT.

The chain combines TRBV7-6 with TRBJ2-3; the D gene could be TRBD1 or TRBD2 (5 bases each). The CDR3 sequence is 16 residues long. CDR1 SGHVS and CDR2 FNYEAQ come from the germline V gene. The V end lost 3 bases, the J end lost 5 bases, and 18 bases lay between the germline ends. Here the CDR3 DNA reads TGTGCCAGCAGCTTGGCGACCGGGACCCGGGGAGATACGCAGTATTTT. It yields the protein CASSLATGTRGDTQYF.

The CDR3 loop is CAWSIGDYSNQPQHF. CDR3 DNA sequence: TGTGCCTGGAGTATAGGTGACTATAGCAATCAGCCCCAGCATTTT. The chain recombines TRBV30 with TRBJ1-5, with D hard to call. The CDR3 consists of 15 residues. The V gene's germline CDR1 is GTSNPN and CDR2 SVGIG (reference sequence). V was pared by 2 bases and J by 0 bases, with 11 bases between.

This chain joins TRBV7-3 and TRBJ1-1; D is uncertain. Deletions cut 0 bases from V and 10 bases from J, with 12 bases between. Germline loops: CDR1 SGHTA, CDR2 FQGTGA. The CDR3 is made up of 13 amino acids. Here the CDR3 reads CASSLTEGSSAFF. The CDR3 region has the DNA TGTGCCAGCAGCTTAACAGAGGGTTCCTCAGCTTTCTTT.

CDR3 in amino acids: CASRQDTLGGPGELFF. CDR3 coding DNA: TGCGCTAGCCGCCAAGATACGCTGGGAGGGCCCGGGGAGCTGTTTTTT. This rearrangement joins TRBV4-3 to TRBJ2-2; 7 bases are a match to TRBD2. This CDR3 is built from 16 residues. The germline V gene encodes CDR1 LGHNA and CDR2 YSLEER.

CDR3 amino acids: CASSESRGYGGYTF. CDR3 in DNA: TGTGCCAGCAGCGAGAGCAGGGGGTATGGCGGCTACACCTTC. The rearrangement uses TRBV7-2 and TRBJ1-2; TRBD1 agrees at 7 bases. The junction had 11 bases not matched to a gene; V was cut back by 5 bases and J by 8 bases. Germline lookup yields CDR1 SGHTA and CDR2 FQGNSA. The CDR3 extends over 14 amino acids.

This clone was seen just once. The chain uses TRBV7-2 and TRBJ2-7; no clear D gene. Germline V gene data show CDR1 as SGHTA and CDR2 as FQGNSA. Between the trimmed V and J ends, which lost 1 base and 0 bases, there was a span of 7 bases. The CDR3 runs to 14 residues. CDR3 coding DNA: TGTGCCAGCAGCTTAGGGCTCGACTCCTACGAGCAGTACTTC. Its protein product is CASSLGLDSYEQYF.

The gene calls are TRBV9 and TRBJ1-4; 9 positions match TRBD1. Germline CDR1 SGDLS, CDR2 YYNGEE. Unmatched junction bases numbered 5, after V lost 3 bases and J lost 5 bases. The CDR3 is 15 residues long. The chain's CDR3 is CASSGTGGANEKLFF. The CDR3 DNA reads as TGTGCCAGCAGCGGAACAGGGGGCGCAAATGAAAAACTGTTTTTT.

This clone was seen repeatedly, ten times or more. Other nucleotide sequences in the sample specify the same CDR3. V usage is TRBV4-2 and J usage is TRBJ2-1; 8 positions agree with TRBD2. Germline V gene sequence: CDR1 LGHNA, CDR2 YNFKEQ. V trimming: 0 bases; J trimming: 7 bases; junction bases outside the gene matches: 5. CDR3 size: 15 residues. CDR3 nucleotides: TGTGCCAGCAGCCAAGACGGACGGGAGGGGAATGAGCAGTTCTTC. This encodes CASSQDGREGNEQFF.

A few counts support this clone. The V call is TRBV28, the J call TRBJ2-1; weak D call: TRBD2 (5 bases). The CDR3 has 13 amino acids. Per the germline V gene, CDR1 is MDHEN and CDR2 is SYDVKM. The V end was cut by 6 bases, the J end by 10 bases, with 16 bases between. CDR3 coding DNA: TGTGCCAGCAGACAATCGGGCGGAGGAGAGCAGTTCTTC. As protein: CASRQSGGGEQFF. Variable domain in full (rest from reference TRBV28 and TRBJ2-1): DVKVTQSSRYLVKRTGEKVFLECVQDMDHENMFWYRQDPGLGLRLIYFSYDVKMKEKGDIPEGYSVSREKKERFSLILESASTNQTSMYLCASRQSGGGEQFFGPGTRLTVL.

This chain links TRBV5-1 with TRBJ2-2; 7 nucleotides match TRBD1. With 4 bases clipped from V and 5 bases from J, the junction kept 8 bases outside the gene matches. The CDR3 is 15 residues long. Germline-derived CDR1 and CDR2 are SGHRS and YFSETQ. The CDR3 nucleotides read TGCGCCAGCAGCCCCACAGGGGTTGTTACCGGGGAGCTGTTTTTT. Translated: CASSPTGVVTGELFF.

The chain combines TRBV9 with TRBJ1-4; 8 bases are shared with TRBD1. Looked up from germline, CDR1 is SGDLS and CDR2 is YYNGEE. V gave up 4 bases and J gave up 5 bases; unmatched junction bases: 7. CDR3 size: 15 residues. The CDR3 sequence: CASSLTGTGNEKLFF. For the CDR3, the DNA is TGTGCCAGCAGCCTAACCGGGACAGGCAATGAAAAACTGTTTTTT.